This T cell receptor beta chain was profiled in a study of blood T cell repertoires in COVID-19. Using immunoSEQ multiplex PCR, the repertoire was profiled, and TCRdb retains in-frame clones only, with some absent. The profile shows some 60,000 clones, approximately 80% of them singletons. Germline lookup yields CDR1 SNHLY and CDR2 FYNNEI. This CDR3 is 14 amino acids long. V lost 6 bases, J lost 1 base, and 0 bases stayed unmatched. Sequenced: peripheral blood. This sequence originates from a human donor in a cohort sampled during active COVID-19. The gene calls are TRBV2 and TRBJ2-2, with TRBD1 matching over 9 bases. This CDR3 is CASRDRGNTGELFF. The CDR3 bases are TGTGCCAGCAGGGACAGGGGGAACACCGGGGAGCTGTTTTTT.